This T cell receptor (beta chain) was recovered during a study of blood T cell repertoires in COVID-19. Study at large: In each case, the material was cDNA or gDNA derived from T cells, B-cell-depleted T cells, or PBMCs.

Participants reported their clinical history, and cohort assignment relied on those reports. Either two negative PCRs, clearance, or symptom resolution qualified Cohort 3 donors as recovered. CDR3 length: 15 amino acids. Germline trimming cut 4 bases from V and 2 bases from J; bases unmatched to any gene: 5. The germline CDR1 and CDR2 sequences are LGHDT and YNNKEL (reference sequence). Produced via immunoSEQ multiplex PCR; TCRdb's table is partial and in-frame only. The sample lists approximately 300,000 clones, about 92% seen once, with about 18% in the top ten. In this sample, this clone turned up once.

Sample: PBMCs or T cells enriched from blood (not recorded which). The rearrangement joins TRBV3-1 (or the pseudogene TRBV3-2) to TRBJ2-7; 10 bases fit TRBD2. This clonotype originated in a woman aged 25-40 years who had recovered from COVID-19. The CDR3 protein is CASSLRTSGPYEQYF. In DNA form, the CDR3 reads TGTGCCAGCAGCCTTAGGACTAGCGGACCCTACGAGCAGTACTTC.